These 20 T cell receptor beta chains came from one sample sequenced in a study of cytomegalovirus exposure and HLA in healthy donors. Primers: 60 Vbeta forward and 13 Jbeta reverse. Sequencing was performed with immunoSEQ multiplex PCR; in TCRdb, only in-frame clones are kept and a portion is missing. The sample lists some 150,000 clones; 70% were seen once. The material sequenced was PBMCs. The receptor source for this set is a woman in her 30s in good health and CMV-seronegative.

V and J are TRBV5-8 and TRBJ2-7; 7 nucleotides line up with TRBD1. After removal of 5 bases from V and 0 bases from J, the junction contained 8 bases not matched to a gene. The CDR3 has 15 residues. Germline CDR1 reads SGHTS; CDR2 reads YDEGEE. The CDR3 is CASSFAGGNSYEQYV. CDR3 sequence (DNA): TGTGCCAGCAGTTTCGCAGGGGGAAACTCCTACGAGCAGTACGTC.

In its sample, this clone was seen once. This specimen includes other DNA sequences encoding the same CDR3. The rearrangement joins TRBV29-1 to TRBJ1-1; 7 nucleotides match TRBD1. Trimming at V came to 6 bases and at J to 4 bases, leaving 5 bases not matched to a gene. CDR3 length: 12 amino acids. The V gene's germline CDR1 is SQVTM and CDR2 ANQGSEA. The CDR3 sequence: CSVRTGGTEAFF. For the CDR3, the DNA is TGCAGCGTCCGGACAGGAGGCACTGAAGCTTTCTTT. Looking up the rest from reference TRBV29-1 and TRBJ1-1 gives the full variable domain: SAVISQKPSRDICQRGTSLTIQCQVDSQVTMMFWYRQQPGQSLTLIATANQGSEATYESGFVIDKFPISRPNLTFSTLTVSNMSPEDSSIYLCSVRTGGTEAFFGQGTRLTVV.

V gene TRBV28 combines with J gene TRBJ1-5; 7 bases fit TRBD1. The CDR3 is 16 residues long. Trimming removed 4 bases from V and 7 bases from J; junction bases left unmatched: 13. CDR1 is MDHEN, CDR2 SYDVKM, per germline. The chain's CDR3 is CASSSPGRGPLQPQHF. The CDR3 DNA reads TGTGCCAGCAGTTCCCCGGGAAGGGGGCCTCTGCAGCCCCAGCATTTT. The full variable domain, its missing parts supplied by reference TRBV28 and TRBJ1-5, is DVKVTQSSRYLVKRTGEKVFLECVQDMDHENMFWYRQDPGLGLRLIYFSYDVKMKEKGDIPEGYSVSREKKERFSLILESASTNQTSMYLCASSSPGRGPLQPQHFGDGTRLSIL.

This clone has just one count. The chain joins TRBV9 to TRBJ1-3; TRBD1 might be the D (5 bases). Germline V gives CDR1 SGDLS, CDR2 YYNGEE. The CDR3 extends over 15 amino acids. With 0 bases removed from V and 4 bases from J, the gap between germline ends came to 11 bases. The CDR3 sequence: CASSVGWRGGNTIYF. The CDR3 DNA follows: TGTGCCAGCAGCGTAGGTTGGCGGGGGGGAAACACCATATATTTT.

V gene TRBV28 combines with J gene TRBJ1-1; 8 bases line up with TRBD1. The V gene end was trimmed by 5 bases and the J gene end by 4 bases; junction bases not matched to a gene: 9. The CDR3 covers 15 residues. Germline-derived CDR1 and CDR2 are MDHEN and SYDVKM. The CDR3 DNA reads TGTGCCAGCAGTCCCTACAGGGGGATCGGCACTGAAGCTTTCTTT. Its protein is CASSPYRGIGTEAFF.

The rearrangement links TRBV5-6 to TRBJ1-5; 8 nucleotides align to TRBD1. CDR1 is SGHDT and CDR2 is YYEEEE in the germline V gene. The CDR3 has 16 residues. Trimming at V came to 2 bases and at J to 0 bases, leaving 4 bases not matched to a gene. The DNA of the CDR3 is TGTGCCAGCAGCTTTCGGACAGGGAATAGCAATCAGCCCCAGCATTTT. Amino acids: CASSFRTGNSNQPQHF.

This clone was seen more than once but under ten times. The V gene is TRBV6-1, the J gene TRBJ1-1; D gene unclear. CDR3 length: 11 residues. Germline V gene lookup returns CDR1 MNHNS and CDR2 SASEGT. V lost 8 bases and J lost 1, with 5 bases in between. The CDR3 nucleotides are TGTGCCAGCCAGAAGAACACTGAAGCTTTCTTT. Amino acid sequence: CASQKNTEAFF.

The V call is TRBV5-1, the J call TRBJ1-4; no clear D. CDR1 is SGHRS, CDR2 YFSETQ, per germline. The CDR3 runs to 13 residues. Trimming took off 3 bases at V and 4 bases at J, with 7 bases between the two ends. The CDR3 protein is CASSSGVNEKLFF. CDR3 DNA: TGCGCCAGCAGCTCCGGGGTTAATGAAAAACTGTTTTTT.

This chain links TRBV5-1 with TRBJ2-1; 10 bases match TRBD1. CDR3 length: 15 amino acids. Germline assignment: CDR1 SGHRS and CDR2 YFSETQ. The J segment lost 7 bases and the V segment lost 3 bases, leaving 7 bases of the junction unmatched. The chain's CDR3 is CASSWDRGSRNEQFF. CDR3 bases: TGCGCCAGCAGCTGGGACAGGGGCTCGAGGAATGAGCAGTTCTTC.

This clone was observed a handful of times. This chain joins TRBV5-1 and TRBJ2-2, with TRBD2 matching over 7 bases. V was clipped by 3 bases and J by 1 base; unmatched bases: 0. In germline, CDR1 is SGHRS, CDR2 YFSETQ. The CDR3 extends over 14 amino acids. CDR3 DNA sequence: TGCGCCAGCAGCTGGGGGGGGAACACCGGGGAGCTGTTTTTT. Translating gives CASSWGGNTGELFF.

The CDR3 DNA follows: TGTGCCAGCAGCTTCGGGGGACTAGGAGACTCCTACGAGCAGTACTTC. This translates into CASSFGGLGDSYEQYF. The gene calls are TRBV11-2 and TRBJ2-7, with 8 bases lining up with TRBD2. The CDR3 sequence is 16 residues long. The V segment lost 3 bases and the J segment 0 bases; nucleotides outside the gene matches: 7. Germline CDR1 is SGHAT and CDR2 is FQNNGV.

The chain combines TRBV5-8 with TRBJ2-7, with TRBD2 matching 7 bases. CDR1 and CDR2 (germline): SGHTS, YDEGEE. V dropped 1 base and J dropped 1; count of bases not matched to a gene: 2. This CDR3 is 14 amino acids long. CDR3 in DNA: TGTGCCAGCAGCTTGTTAGCGGGTTCCTACGAGCAGTACTTC. Protein product: CASSLLAGSYEQYF.

A few counts support this clone. The chain couples TRBV7-9 to TRBJ1-1, with TRBD1 matching 10 bases. This CDR3 is built from 13 residues. V lost 3 bases to trimming and J lost 6 bases; unmatched junction nucleotides: 1. Germline values: CDR1 SEHNR, CDR2 FQNEAQ (reference sequence). CDR3 amino acids: CASSFGQGAEAFF. Here the CDR3 DNA reads TGTGCCAGCAGCTTTGGACAGGGGGCTGAAGCTTTCTTT.

V usage is TRBV6-5 and J usage is TRBJ1-1; 8 bases agree with TRBD1. The CDR3 runs to 15 residues. Germline lookup yields CDR1 MNHEY and CDR2 SVGAGI. V lost 4 bases and J lost 4; bases outside the gene matches: 8. As DNA, the CDR3 is TGTGCCAGCAGTTTGACAGGGGCAAAGGGCACTGAAGCTTTCTTT. Its translation is CASSLTGAKGTEAFF.

The chain employs TRBV7-2 and TRBJ2-5; 8 nucleotides align to TRBD2. J was trimmed by 5 bases and V by 3 bases; bases with no gene match: 5. The CDR3 totals 14 residues. Germline-derived CDR1 and CDR2 are SGHTA and FQGNSA. The CDR3 region has the DNA TGTGCCAGCAGCTTTCAGCGGGGGCAGGAGACCCAGTACTTC. It yields the protein CASSFQRGQETQYF.

This rearrangement joins TRBV7-8 to TRBJ2-2, with 10 bases lining up with TRBD2. With 2 bases clipped from V and 6 bases from J, the junction kept 6 bases outside the gene matches. CDR3 length: 16 amino acids. CDR1 and CDR2 (germline): SGHVS, FQNEAQ. The CDR3 nucleotides are TGTGCCAGCAGCTTATACTTAGCGGGGGGTGCCGGGGAGCTGTTTTTT. Protein sequence: CASSLYLAGGAGELFF.

This clone was detected once. V usage is TRBV4-1 and J usage is TRBJ1-1, with TRBD1 as a possible D gene (6 bases). CDR1 and CDR2 from the germline V gene are MGHRA and YSYEKL. CDR3 size: 15 residues. Trimming removed 4 bases at V and 1 base at J, with 13 bases between. The CDR3 coding sequence is TGCGCCAGCAGCCGGGGGCAGGCCAGGAACACTGAAGCTTTCTTT. Its translation: CASSRGQARNTEAFF.

In its sample, this clone was seen a few times. The rearrangement uses TRBV5-1 and TRBJ2-5; 8 nucleotides match TRBD1. TRBJ2-7 matches the DNA end more closely, so the J call is doubtful. Per germline, CDR1 SGHRS and CDR2 YFSETQ. This CDR3 is 14 amino acids long. CDR3 sequence: CASSLDADRDEQYF. CDR3 coding DNA: TGCGCCAGCAGCTTGGATGCGGACAGGGACGAGCAGTACTTC.

The gene calls are TRBV7-3 and TRBJ2-5; 9 bases map to TRBD1. The CDR3 sequence is 14 residues long. V was pared by 5 bases and J by 5 bases, with 6 bases of the junction left unmatched. CDR1 and CDR2 from the germline V gene are SGHTA and FQGTGA. The CDR3 nucleotides are TGTGCCAGCAGCCAAGGGACAGGGAGGGAGACCCAGTACTTC. Translated, it gives CASSQGTGRETQYF.

This clone appeared a few times. The rearrangement links TRBV10-1 to TRBJ1-1; D unresolved. Trimming shortened V by 8 bases and J by 4 bases, and 14 bases separated the two germline ends. The CDR3 contains 13 residues. Per the germline V gene, CDR1 is WNHNN and CDR2 is SYGVQD (reference sequence). The CDR3 DNA reads as TGCGCCAGCGGGAGAACGGGGAGCACTGAAGCTTTCTTT. This gives the protein CASGRTGSTEAFF.